This TCR beta chain was sequenced during a study of beta chain features in type 1 diabetes. Once sorted, every population was more than 95% pure. Study outcomes and limitations: Fewer insertions but more deletions were seen at VDJ junctions in type 1 diabetes patients. Cells expressing TCR highly could be over-represented by cDNA sequencing.

V lost 3 bases to trimming and J lost 7 bases, with 10 bases between them. The germline V gene has CDR1 SGHTA and CDR2 FQGNSA. The CDR3 covers 13 residues. Sequenced material consisted of expressed TCRB transcripts (all of the isolated RNA was reverse transcribed). Read counts averaged roughly 3.5 million for samples of naive, central memory and regulatory T cells. Generated by immunoSEQ multiplex PCR, the TCRdb table keeps only in-frame clones and is missing some. The sample includes 300,000 to 350,000 clones, roughly 8% seen only once; the top ten take approximately 0.47%. This clone has only a few counts. Its antigen is as yet unknown.

The receptor comes from a woman under 30 in good health. Sequencing was carried out using central memory CD4+ T cells from blood. The chain combines TRBV7-2 with TRBJ1-5, with D possibly being TRBD1 (6 bases). CDR3 loop: CASSFWGGQPQHF. CDR3 DNA: TGTGCCAGCAGCTTTTGGGGGGGCCAGCCCCAGCATTTT. The variable domain in full, completed from reference TRBV7-2 and TRBJ1-5, reads GAGVSQSPSNKVTEKGKDVELRCDPISGHTALYWYRQSLGQGLEFLIYFQGNSAPDKSGLPSDRFSAERTGGSVSTLTIQRTQQEDSAVYLCASSFWGGQPQHFGDGTRLSIL.